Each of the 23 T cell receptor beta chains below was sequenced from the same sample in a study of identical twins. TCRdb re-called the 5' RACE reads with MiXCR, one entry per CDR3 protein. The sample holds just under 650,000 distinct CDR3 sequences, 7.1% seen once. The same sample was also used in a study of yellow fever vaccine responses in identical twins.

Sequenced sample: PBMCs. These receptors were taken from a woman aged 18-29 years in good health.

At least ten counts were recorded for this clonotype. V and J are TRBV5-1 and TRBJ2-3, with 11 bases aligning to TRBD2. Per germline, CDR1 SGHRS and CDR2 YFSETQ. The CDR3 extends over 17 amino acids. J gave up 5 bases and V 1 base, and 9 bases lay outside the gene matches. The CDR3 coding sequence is TGCGCCAGCAGCTTGTTTTCGACTAGCGGGACGGGAGATACGCAGTATTTT. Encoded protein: CASSLFSTSGTGDTQYF.

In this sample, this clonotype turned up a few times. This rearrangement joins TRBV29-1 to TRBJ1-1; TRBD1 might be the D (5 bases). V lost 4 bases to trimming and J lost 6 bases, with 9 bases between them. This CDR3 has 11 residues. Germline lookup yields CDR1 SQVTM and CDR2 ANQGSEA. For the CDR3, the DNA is TGCAGCGTTGTCAGGGACGCTGAAGCTTTCTTT. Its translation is CSVVRDAEAFF. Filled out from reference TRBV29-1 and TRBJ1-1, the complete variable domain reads SAVISQKPSRDICQRGTSLTIQCQVDSQVTMMFWYRQQPGQSLTLIATANQGSEATYESGFVIDKFPISRPNLTFSTLTVSNMSPEDSSIYLCSVVRDAEAFFGQGTRLTVV.

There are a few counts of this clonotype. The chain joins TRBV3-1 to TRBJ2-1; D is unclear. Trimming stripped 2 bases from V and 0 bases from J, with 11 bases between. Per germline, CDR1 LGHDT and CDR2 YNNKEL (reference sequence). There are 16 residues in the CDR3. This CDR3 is CASSQKVSSSYNEQFF. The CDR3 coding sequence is TGTGCCAGCAGCCAAAAAGTGTCTAGCTCCTACAATGAGCAGTTCTTC.

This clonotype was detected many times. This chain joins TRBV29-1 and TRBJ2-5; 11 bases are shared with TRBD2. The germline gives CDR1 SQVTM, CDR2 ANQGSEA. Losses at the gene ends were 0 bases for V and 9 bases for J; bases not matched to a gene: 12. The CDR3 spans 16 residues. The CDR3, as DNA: TGCAGCGTTGAAGATCCCGGACTAGCGGGTAGAGAAGCCCAGTACTTC. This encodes CSVEDPGLAGREAQYF.

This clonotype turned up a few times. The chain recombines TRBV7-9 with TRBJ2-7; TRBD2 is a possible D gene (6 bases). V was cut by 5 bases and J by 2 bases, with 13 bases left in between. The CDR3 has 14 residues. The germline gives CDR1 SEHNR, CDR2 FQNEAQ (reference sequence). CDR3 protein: CASSTTGLPYEQYF. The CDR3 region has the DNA TGTGCCAGCAGCACAACGGGACTCCCCTACGAGCAGTACTTC. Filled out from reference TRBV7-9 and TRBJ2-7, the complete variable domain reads DTGVSQNPRHKITKRGQNVTFRCDPISEHNRLYWYRQTLGQGPEFLTYFQNEAQLEKSRLLSDRFSAERPKGSFSTLEIQRTEQGDSAMYLCASSTTGLPYEQYFGPGTRLTVT.

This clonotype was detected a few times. CDR3 sequence: CASSLAKQSSYNEQFF. CDR3 coding DNA: TGCGCCAGCAGCTTGGCGAAACAGAGCTCCTACAATGAGCAGTTCTTC. The chain links TRBV5-1 to TRBJ2-1, with D unresolved. The CDR3 spans 16 residues. V lost 0 bases, J lost 0 bases, and 10 bases lay in between. Germline assignment: CDR1 SGHRS and CDR2 YFSETQ.

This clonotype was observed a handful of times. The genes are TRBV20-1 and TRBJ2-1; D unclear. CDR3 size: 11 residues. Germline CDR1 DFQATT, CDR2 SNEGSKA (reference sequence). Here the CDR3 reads CSQLLGNEQFF. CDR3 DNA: TGCAGCCAGTTATTAGGCAATGAGCAGTTCTTC.

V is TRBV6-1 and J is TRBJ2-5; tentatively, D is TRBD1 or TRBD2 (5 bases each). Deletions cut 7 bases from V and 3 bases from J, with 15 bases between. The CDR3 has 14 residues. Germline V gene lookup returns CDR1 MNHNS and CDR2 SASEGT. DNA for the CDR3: TGTGCCAGCAAAAGGGACGAGGACAAAGAGACCCAGTACTTC. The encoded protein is CASKRDEDKETQYF.

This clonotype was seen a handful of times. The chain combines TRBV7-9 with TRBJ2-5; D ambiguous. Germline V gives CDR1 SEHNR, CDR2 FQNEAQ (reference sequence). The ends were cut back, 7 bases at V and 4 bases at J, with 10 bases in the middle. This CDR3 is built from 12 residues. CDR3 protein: CASTTGRETQYF. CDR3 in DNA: TGTGCCAGCACCACCGGGCGAGAGACCCAGTACTTC.

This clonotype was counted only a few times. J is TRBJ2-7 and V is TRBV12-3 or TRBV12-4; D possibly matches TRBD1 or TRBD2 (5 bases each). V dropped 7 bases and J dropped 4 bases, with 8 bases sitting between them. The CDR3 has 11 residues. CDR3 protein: CASTWGYEQYF. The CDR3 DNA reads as TGTGCCAGCACCTGGGGGTACGAGCAGTACTTC.

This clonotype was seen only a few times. CDR3 amino acids: CSVERAGYSGANVLTF. The CDR3 coding sequence is TGCAGCGTTGAACGGGCCGGCTACTCTGGGGCCAACGTCCTGACTTTC. The genes are TRBV29-1 and TRBJ2-6, with unresolved D. Germline-derived CDR1 and CDR2 are SQVTM and ANQGSEA. The CDR3 totals 16 residues. The V end lost 2 bases, the J end lost 0 bases, and 11 bases lay between the germline ends.

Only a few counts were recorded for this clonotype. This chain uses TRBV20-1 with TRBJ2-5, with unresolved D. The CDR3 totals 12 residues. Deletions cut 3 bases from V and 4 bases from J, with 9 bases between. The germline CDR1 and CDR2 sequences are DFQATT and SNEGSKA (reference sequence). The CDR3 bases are TGCAGTGCTAGTATGACGGGAGAGACCCAGTACTTC. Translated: CSASMTGETQYF.

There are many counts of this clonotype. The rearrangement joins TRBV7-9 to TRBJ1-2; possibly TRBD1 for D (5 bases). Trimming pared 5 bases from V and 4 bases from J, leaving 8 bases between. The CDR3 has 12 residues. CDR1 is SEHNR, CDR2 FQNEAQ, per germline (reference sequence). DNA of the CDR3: TGTGCCAGCAGCGACGGGACCTATGGCTACACCTTC. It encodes CASSDGTYGYTF.

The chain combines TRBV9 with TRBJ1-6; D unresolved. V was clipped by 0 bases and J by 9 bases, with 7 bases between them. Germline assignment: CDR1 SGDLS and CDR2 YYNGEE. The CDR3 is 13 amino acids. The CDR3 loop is CASSVGEGSPLHF. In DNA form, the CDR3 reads TGTGCCAGCAGCGTAGGGGAGGGTTCACCCCTCCACTTT.

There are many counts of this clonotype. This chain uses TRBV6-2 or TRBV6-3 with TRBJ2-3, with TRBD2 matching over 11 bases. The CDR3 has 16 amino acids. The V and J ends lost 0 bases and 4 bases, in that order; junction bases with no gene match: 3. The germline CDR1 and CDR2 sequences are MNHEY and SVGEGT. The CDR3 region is CASSYSWGLAADTQYF. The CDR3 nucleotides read TGTGCCAGCAGTTACTCGTGGGGACTAGCGGCAGATACGCAGTATTTT.

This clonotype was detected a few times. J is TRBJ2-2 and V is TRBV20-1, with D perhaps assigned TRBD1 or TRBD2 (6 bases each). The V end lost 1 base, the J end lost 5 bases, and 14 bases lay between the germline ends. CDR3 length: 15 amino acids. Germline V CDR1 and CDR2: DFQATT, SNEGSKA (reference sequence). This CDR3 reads CSARGLAQGTGELFF. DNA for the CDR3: TGCAGTGCTAGAGGGCTAGCGCAGGGGACCGGGGAGCTGTTTTTT.

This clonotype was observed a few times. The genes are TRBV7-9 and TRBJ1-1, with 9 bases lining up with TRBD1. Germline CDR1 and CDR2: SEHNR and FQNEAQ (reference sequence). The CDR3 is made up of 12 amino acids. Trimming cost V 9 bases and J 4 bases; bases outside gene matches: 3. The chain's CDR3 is CASGQGSTEAFF. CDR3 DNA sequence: TGTGCCAGTGGACAGGGGAGCACTGAAGCTTTCTTT.

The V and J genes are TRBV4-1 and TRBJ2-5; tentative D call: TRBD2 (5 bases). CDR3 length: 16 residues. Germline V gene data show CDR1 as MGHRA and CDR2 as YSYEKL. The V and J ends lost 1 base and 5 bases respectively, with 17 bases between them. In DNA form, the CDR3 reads TGCGCCAGCAGCCAAGGTGGCCGGGCGGGTGCGGAGACCCAGTACTTC. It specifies CASSQGGRAGAETQYF.

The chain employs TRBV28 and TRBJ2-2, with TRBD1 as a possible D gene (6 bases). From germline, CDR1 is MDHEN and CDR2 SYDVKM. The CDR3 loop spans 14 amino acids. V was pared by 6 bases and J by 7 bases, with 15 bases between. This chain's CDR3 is CASRGGGYGGELFF. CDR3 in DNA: TGTGCCAGCAGGGGTGGGGGCTACGGCGGGGAGCTGTTTTTT.

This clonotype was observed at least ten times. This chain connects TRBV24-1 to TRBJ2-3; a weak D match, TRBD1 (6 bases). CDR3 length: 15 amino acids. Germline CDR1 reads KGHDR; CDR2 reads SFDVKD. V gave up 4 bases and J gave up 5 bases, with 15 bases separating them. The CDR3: CATSETTGLGDTQYF. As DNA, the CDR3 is TGTGCCACCAGTGAGACCACAGGGCTTGGAGATACGCAGTATTTT.

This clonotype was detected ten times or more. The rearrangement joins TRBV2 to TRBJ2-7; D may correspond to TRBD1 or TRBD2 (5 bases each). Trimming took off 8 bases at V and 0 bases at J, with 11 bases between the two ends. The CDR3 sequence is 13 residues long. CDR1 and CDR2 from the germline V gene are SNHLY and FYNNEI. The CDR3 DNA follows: TGTGCCAGCGCTGGGGGATCCTCCTACGAGCAGTACTTC. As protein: CASAGGSSYEQYF.

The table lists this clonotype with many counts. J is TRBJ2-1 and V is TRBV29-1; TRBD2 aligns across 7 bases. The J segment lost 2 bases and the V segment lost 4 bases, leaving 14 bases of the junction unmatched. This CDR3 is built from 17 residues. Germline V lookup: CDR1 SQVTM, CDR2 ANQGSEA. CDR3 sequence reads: CSVVASGRFNTYNEQFF. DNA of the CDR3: TGCAGCGTTGTGGCTAGCGGACGATTCAATACCTACAATGAGCAGTTCTTC.

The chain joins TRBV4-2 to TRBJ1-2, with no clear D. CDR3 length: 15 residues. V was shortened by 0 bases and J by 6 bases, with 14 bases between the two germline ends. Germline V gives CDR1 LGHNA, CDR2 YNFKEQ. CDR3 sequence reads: CASSQDSEGVDGYTF. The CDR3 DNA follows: TGTGCCAGCAGCCAAGATTCAGAGGGTGTGGATGGCTACACCTTC.